These 23 T cell receptor beta chains came from one sample sequenced in a study of T cells in Graves' hyperthyroidism and ophthalmopathy. Amplification of TCR beta CDR3 regions was performed using RNA transcripts as template. An initial round of RT-PCR targeting the TCR CDR3 relied on the HTBI primer set. In TCRdb, the multiplex PCR reads were re-called with MiXCR into one record per CDR3 protein. Here the sample spans some 530,000 distinct CDR3 sequences, less than 25% being singletons. The specimen sequenced was blood. These receptors came from a woman between 65 and 79 years old with Graves' ophthalmopathy.

V is TRBV29-1 and J is TRBJ2-3, with TRBD2 matching over 9 bases. V dropped 1 base and J dropped 4; count of bases not matched to a gene: 3. The CDR3 length is 14 residues. Germline V CDR1 and CDR2: SQVTM, ANQGSEA. The CDR3 DNA reads TGCAGCGTTGAAGGGGTAGCGGGAGCAGATACGCAGTATTTT. Protein product: CSVEGVAGADTQYF.

This clonotype has just one count. This chain joins TRBV24-1 and TRBJ1-2; maybe TRBD1 (6 bases). CDR3 size: 12 residues. CDR1 KGHDR and CDR2 SFDVKD come from the germline V gene. V was cut by 10 bases and J by 0 bases, with 8 bases left in between. Here the CDR3 reads CATGGPNYGYTF. CDR3 DNA sequence: TGTGCCACAGGGGGGCCTAACTATGGCTACACCTTC.

This clonotype was detected ten times or more. The chain employs TRBV28 and TRBJ1-2, with TRBD1 matching 8 bases. This CDR3 is built from 15 residues. Germline CDR1 is MDHEN and CDR2 is SYDVKM. V gave up 3 bases and J gave up 0 bases; unmatched junction bases: 3. Written as DNA, the CDR3 is TGTGCCAGCAGTTTTGACAGGGGCCCTAACTATGGCTACACCTTC. This codes for CASSFDRGPNYGYTF.

The chain combines TRBV10-3 with TRBJ2-5; 10 bases line up with TRBD2. The length of the CDR3 is 15 residues. The V and J ends lost 6 bases and 5 bases, in that order; junction bases with no gene match: 9. The germline gives CDR1 ENHRY, CDR2 SYGVKD. DNA of the CDR3: TGTGCCATCAGCTCTAGCGGGAGTGGGGGGGAGACCCAGTACTTC. This encodes CAISSSGSGGETQYF.

This clonotype was detected once. The V and J genes are TRBV12-3 or TRBV12-4 and TRBJ1-2; 7 bases are shared with TRBD1. Germline trimming cut 3 bases from V and 2 bases from J; bases unmatched to any gene: 3. The CDR3 is 14 amino acids. The CDR3 loop is CASSLAGQNYGYTF. Here the CDR3 DNA reads TGTGCCAGCAGTTTGGCGGGACAGAACTATGGCTACACCTTC.

This clonotype was seen many times. The chain recombines TRBV27 with TRBJ2-3; D remains unclear. V shed 5 bases and J shed 0 bases, with 12 bases lying between them. The V gene's germline CDR1 is MNHEY and CDR2 SMNVEV (reference sequence). This CDR3 comprises 15 residues. The CDR3 region is CASSRNPISTDTQYF. CDR3 sequence (DNA): TGTGCCAGCAGTCGGAACCCAATTAGCACAGATACGCAGTATTTT.

The chain recombines TRBV28 with TRBJ2-2; unclear D gene. V was cut by 5 bases and J by 1 base, with 11 bases left in between. Per germline, CDR1 MDHEN and CDR2 SYDVKM. This CDR3 has 15 residues. This chain's CDR3 is CASSPLTKNTGELFF. Written as DNA, the CDR3 is TGTGCCAGCAGTCCTCTAACTAAGAACACCGGGGAGCTGTTTTTT.

The chain joins TRBV7-3 to TRBJ2-1; 7 nucleotides match TRBD1. Germline loops: CDR1 SGHTA, CDR2 FQGTGA. V lost 1 base and J lost 2; bases outside the gene matches: 2. The CDR3 has 15 residues. CDR3 sequence (DNA): TGTGCCAGCAGCTTAATCGGGACAGCCTACAATGAGCAGTTCTTC. Translation gives CASSLIGTAYNEQFF.

This clonotype was counted only a few times. A much larger clone differs by one base, so this may be a read error. The CDR3 sequence: CASSYDRTYEQYF. Written as DNA, the CDR3 is TGTGCCAGCAGTTACGACAGGACCTACGAGCAGTACTTC. The chain couples TRBV6-5 to TRBJ2-7, with a tentative D call TRBD1 (6 bases). The germline CDR1 and CDR2 sequences are MNHEY and SVGAGI. The CDR3 loop spans 13 amino acids. The V end was cut by 2 bases, the J end by 2 bases, with 7 bases between.

This sequence joins TRBV10-3 and TRBJ2-3, with 8 bases that match TRBD1. The CDR3 is 14 amino acids. Germline V gene sequence: CDR1 ENHRY, CDR2 SYGVKD. The J segment lost 4 bases and the V segment lost 10 bases, leaving 10 bases of the junction unmatched. CDR3 sequence: CATGGQGAADTQYF. Written as DNA, the CDR3 is TGTGCCACAGGGGGGCAGGGGGCAGCAGATACGCAGTATTTT.

This clonotype has more than one count but fewer than ten. This chain connects TRBV9 to TRBJ2-7, with D unclear. Trimming shortened V by 0 bases and J by 7 bases, and 17 bases separated the two germline ends. Germline assignment: CDR1 SGDLS and CDR2 YYNGEE. This CDR3 is 15 amino acids long. CDR3 in DNA: TGTGCCAGCAGCGTAGGAGGCGGACCTCTTCAAGAGCAGTACTTC. As protein: CASSVGGGPLQEQYF.

On this clonotype: Compared with germline, one end of the junction differs, possibly owing to a read error. V gene TRBV14 combines with J gene TRBJ2-7; D remains unclear. The CDR3 spans 13 residues. Germline values: CDR1 SGHDN, CDR2 FVKESK. This CDR3 reads CASSRQVSYERYF. Here the CDR3 DNA reads TGTGCCAGCAGCCGGCAGGTCTCCTACGAGCGGTACTTC.

The chain couples TRBV7-9 to TRBJ1-1; 7 positions agree with TRBD1. This CDR3 is 18 amino acids long. Per germline, CDR1 SEHNR and CDR2 FQNEAQ (reference sequence). Trimming cost V 3 bases and J 0 bases; bases outside gene matches: 13. The CDR3 nucleotides are TGTGCCAGCAGCTTTAGTAGCCACAGGGGAATAATGAACACTGAAGCTTTCTTT. It encodes CASSFSSHRGIMNTEAFF.

In this sample, this clonotype turned up a few times. This rearrangement joins TRBV7-9 to TRBJ2-7, with D unresolved. The CDR3 contains 18 residues. The germline gives CDR1 SEHNR, CDR2 FQNEAQ (reference sequence). Trimming took off 3 bases at V and 4 bases at J, with 25 bases between the two ends. The chain's CDR3 is CASSLVIDPRGKAYEQYF. The CDR3 DNA is TGTGCCAGCAGCTTGGTAATAGACCCCCGAGGAAAGGCTTACGAGCAGTACTTC.

V usage is TRBV4-3 and J usage is TRBJ1-5, with a weak D call TRBD1 (6 bases). This CDR3 contains 15 residues. Between the trimmed V and J ends, which lost 0 bases and 9 bases, there was a span of 15 bases. The germline V gene encodes CDR1 LGHNA and CDR2 YSLEER. The CDR3 sequence is CASSQEWGRGRPQHF. CDR3 in DNA: TGCGCCAGCAGCCAAGAATGGGGCAGGGGACGGCCCCAGCATTTT.

The table lists this clonotype with a few counts. This chain links TRBV5-5 with TRBJ2-5; a possible D gene is TRBD1 (6 bases). The CDR3 extends over 15 amino acids. The V end was cut by 3 bases, the J end by 5 bases, with 17 bases between. CDR1 SGHKS and CDR2 YYEKEE come from the germline V gene (reference sequence). CDR3 nucleotides: TGTGCCAGCAGCTACAGAACAGGGTCGGAGGAGACCCAGTACTTC. Translation: CASSYRTGSEETQYF.

Ten or more counts support this clonotype. The V call is TRBV20-1, the J call TRBJ2-1; 11 bases agree with TRBD2. J gave up 4 bases and V 6 bases, and 5 bases lay outside the gene matches. Germline V CDR1 and CDR2: DFQATT, SNEGSKA (reference sequence). CDR3 length equals 14 residues. This chain's CDR3 is CSAPTSGEYNEQFF. In DNA form, the CDR3 reads TGCAGTGCACCGACTAGCGGGGAGTACAATGAGCAGTTCTTC.

In this sample, this clonotype turned up many times. This chain uses TRBV7-9 with TRBJ2-7; TRBD1 or TRBD2 may be the D gene (5 bases each). This CDR3 is built from 14 residues. V shed 5 bases and J shed 3 bases, with 14 bases lying between them. The germline gives CDR1 SEHNR, CDR2 FQNEAQ (reference sequence). In nucleotides, the CDR3 is TGTGCCAGCAGCCCCCGTCCTGGGGGCTACGAGCAGTACTTC. Protein product: CASSPRPGGYEQYF.

This clonotype showed up many times. The chain carries TRBV2 and TRBJ2-5; D is possibly TRBD2 (5 bases). The V and J ends lost 5 bases and 7 bases respectively, with 11 bases between them. In germline, CDR1 is SNHLY, CDR2 FYNNEI. The CDR3 length is 12 residues. Here the CDR3 DNA reads TGTGCCAGCAGTAGAGGGTTTTGGACCCAGTACTTC. Translated, it gives CASSRGFWTQYF.

This clonotype was detected many times. The chain uses TRBV18 and TRBJ1-1; a possible D gene is TRBD1 (5 bases). CDR3 size: 12 residues. V gave up 4 bases and J gave up 4 bases, with 7 bases separating them. CDR1 and CDR2 (germline): KGHSH, LQKENI. CDR3 bases: TGTGCCAGCTCACGGGGACTCACTGAAGCTTTCTTT. It specifies CASSRGLTEAFF.

This clonotype was observed a handful of times. The chain links TRBV5-1 to TRBJ1-1; a possible D gene is TRBD1 (5 bases). Germline values: CDR1 SGHRS, CDR2 YFSETQ. Trimming removed 1 base from V and 1 base from J, with 11 bases in between. The CDR3 has 15 amino acids. The CDR3 DNA sequence: TGCGCCAGCAGCTTGATTGACAGTCGGAACACTGAAGCTTTCTTT. Translating gives CASSLIDSRNTEAFF.

The sample holds a few counts of this clonotype. The chain is built from TRBV7-9 and TRBJ2-5; 7 positions match TRBD1. There are 12 residues in the CDR3. The germline V gene encodes CDR1 SEHNR and CDR2 FQNEAQ (reference sequence). J gave up 5 bases and V 5 bases, and 2 bases lay outside the gene matches. The CDR3 sequence: CASSTGAETQYF. The CDR3 DNA sequence: TGTGCCAGCAGCACAGGGGCTGAGACCCAGTACTTC.

This clonotype was counted only a few times. The chain links TRBV7-9 to TRBJ2-7; TRBD1 matches 11 bases. The CDR3 runs to 15 residues. J lost 3 bases, V lost 5 bases, and 6 bases had no gene match. The V gene's germline CDR1 is SEHNR and CDR2 FQNEAQ (reference sequence). The CDR3 DNA follows: TGTGCCAGCAGCAAAACCGGGACAGGGGGCTACGAGCAGTACTTC. Protein: CASSKTGTGGYEQYF.